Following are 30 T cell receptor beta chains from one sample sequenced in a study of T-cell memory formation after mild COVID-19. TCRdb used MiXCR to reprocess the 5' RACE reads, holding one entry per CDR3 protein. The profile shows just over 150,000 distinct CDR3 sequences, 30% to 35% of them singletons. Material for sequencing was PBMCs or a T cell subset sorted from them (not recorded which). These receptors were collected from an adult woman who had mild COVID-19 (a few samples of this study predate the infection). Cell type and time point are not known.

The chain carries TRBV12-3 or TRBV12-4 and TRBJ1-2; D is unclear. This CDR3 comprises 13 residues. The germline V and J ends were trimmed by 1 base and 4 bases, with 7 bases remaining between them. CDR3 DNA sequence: TGTGCCAGCAGTTTAGAAGTCTTCTATGGCTACACCTTC. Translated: CASSLEVFYGYTF.

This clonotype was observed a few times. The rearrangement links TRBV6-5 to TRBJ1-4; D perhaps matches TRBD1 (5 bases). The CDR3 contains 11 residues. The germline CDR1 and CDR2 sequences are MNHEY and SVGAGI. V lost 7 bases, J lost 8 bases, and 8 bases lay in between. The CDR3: CASKKGEKLFF. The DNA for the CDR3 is TGTGCCAGCAAGAAGGGGGAAAAACTGTTTTTT.

The CDR3, as DNA: TGTGCCAGCAGCTCCGGGACTAGCGGGGCCTACGAGCAGTACTTC. This encodes CASSSGTSGAYEQYF. The V and J genes are TRBV7-9 and TRBJ2-7; 13 bases align to TRBD2. Per the germline V gene, CDR1 is SEHNR and CDR2 is FQNEAQ (reference sequence). The trim removed 4 bases at V and 2 bases at J, leaving 2 bases unmatched. The CDR3 runs 15 residues.

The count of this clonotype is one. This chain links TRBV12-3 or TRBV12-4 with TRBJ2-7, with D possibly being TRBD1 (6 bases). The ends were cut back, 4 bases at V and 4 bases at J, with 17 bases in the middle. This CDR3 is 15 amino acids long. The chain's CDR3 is CASSSSGHGKYEQYF. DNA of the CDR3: TGTGCCAGCAGTTCCTCGGGACATGGGAAATACGAGCAGTACTTC.

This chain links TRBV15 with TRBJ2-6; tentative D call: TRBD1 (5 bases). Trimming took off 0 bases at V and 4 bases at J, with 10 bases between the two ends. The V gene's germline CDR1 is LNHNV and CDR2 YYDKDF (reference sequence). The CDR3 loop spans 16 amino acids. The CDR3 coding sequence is TGTGCCACCAGCAGAGACAGGGCTTCGGGGGCCAACGTCCTGACTTTC. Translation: CATSRDRASGANVLTF. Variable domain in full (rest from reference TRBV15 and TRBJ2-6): DAMVIQNPRYQVTQFGKPVTLSCSQTLNHNVMYWYQQKSSQAPKLLFHYYDKDFNNEADTPDNFQSRRPNTSFCFLDIRSPGLGDTAMYLCATSRDRASGANVLTFGAGSRLTVL.

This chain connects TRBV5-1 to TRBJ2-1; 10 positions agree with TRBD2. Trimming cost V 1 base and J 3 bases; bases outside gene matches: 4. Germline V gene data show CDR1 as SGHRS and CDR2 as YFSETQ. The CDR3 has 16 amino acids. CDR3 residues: CASSLWASGSYNEQFF. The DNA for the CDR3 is TGCGCCAGCAGCTTGTGGGCTAGCGGGAGCTACAATGAGCAGTTCTTC.

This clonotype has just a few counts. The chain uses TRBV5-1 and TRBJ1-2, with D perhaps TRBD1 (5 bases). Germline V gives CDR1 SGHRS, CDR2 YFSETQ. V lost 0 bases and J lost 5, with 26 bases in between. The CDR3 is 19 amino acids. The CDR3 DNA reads TGCGCCAGCAGCTTGGGGCACCGGGACCCCTCTTCTGGGCATTATGGCTACACCTTC. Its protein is CASSLGHRDPSSGHYGYTF.

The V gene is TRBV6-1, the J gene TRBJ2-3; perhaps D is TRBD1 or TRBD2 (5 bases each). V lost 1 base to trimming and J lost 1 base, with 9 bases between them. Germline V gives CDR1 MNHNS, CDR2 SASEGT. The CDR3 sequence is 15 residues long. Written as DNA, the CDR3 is TGTGCCAGCAGTGAAGGGGGGATAGGCACAGATACGCAGTATTTT. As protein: CASSEGGIGTDTQYF.

In DNA, the CDR3 is TGTGCCACCAGTGACTCCGACAGGGCCGGCGATACGCAGTATTTT. Translation: CATSDSDRAGDTQYF. This sequence joins TRBV24-1 and TRBJ2-3, with 7 bases identical to TRBD1. CDR3 size: 15 residues. Unmatched junction bases numbered 9, after V lost 4 bases and J lost 6 bases. Germline assignment: CDR1 KGHDR and CDR2 SFDVKD.

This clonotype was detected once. The CDR3 sequence is CASSEGHFRTEAFF. CDR3 DNA: TGTGCCAGCAGTGAGGGACATTTTCGCACTGAAGCTTTCTTT. The V call is TRBV6-5, the J call TRBJ1-1; possibly TRBD1 for D (6 bases). Germline V gives CDR1 MNHEY, CDR2 SVGAGI. Trimming pared 5 bases from V and 4 bases from J, leaving 14 bases between. CDR3 length: 14 amino acids.

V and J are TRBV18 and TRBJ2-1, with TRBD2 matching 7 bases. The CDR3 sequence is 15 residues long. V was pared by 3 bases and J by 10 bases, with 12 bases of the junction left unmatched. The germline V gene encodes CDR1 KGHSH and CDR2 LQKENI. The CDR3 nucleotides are TGTGCCAGCTCACCCACCGGGCCGGGAGGTCTCGAGCAGTTCTTC. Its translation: CASSPTGPGGLEQFF.

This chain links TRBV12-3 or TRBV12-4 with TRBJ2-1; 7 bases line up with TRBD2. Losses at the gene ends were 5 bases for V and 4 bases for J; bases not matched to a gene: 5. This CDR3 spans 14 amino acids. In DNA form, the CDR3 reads TGTGCCAGCAGTACTATGGGAGGGTACAATGAGCAGTTCTTC. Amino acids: CASSTMGGYNEQFF.

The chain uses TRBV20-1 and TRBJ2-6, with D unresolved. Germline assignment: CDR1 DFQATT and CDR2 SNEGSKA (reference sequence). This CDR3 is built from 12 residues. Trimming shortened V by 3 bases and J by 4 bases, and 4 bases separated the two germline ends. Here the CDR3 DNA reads TGCAGTGCTAGGCTAGGGGCCAACGTCCTGACTTTC. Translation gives CSARLGANVLTF.

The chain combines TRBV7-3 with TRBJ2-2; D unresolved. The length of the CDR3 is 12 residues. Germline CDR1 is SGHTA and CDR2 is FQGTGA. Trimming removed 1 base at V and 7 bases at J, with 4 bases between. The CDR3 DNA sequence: TGTGCCAGCAGCTTAATCGGCGGGGAGCTGTTTTTT. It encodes CASSLIGGELFF.

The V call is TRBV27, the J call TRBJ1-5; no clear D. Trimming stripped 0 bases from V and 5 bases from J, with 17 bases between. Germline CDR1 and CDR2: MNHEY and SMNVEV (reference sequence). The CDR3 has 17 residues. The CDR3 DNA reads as TGTGCCAGCAGTTTATCTGGCGGTACTTTACTTCATCAGCCCCAGCATTTT. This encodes CASSLSGGTLLHQPQHF.

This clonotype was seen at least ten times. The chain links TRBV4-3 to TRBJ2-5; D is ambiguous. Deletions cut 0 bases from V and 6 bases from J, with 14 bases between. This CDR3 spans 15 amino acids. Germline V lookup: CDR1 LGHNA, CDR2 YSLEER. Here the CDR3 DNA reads TGCGCCAGCAGCCAAGATCCGGGCCAGGCTAAGACCCAGTACTTC. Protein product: CASSQDPGQAKTQYF.

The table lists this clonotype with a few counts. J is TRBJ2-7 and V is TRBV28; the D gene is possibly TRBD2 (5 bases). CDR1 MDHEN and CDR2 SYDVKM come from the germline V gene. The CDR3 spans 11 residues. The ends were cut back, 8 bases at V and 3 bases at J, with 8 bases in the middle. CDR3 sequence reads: CASGAVYEQYF. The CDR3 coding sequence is TGTGCCAGCGGAGCGGTCTACGAGCAGTACTTC. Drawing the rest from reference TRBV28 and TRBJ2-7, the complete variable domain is DVKVTQSSRYLVKRTGEKVFLECVQDMDHENMFWYRQDPGLGLRLIYFSYDVKMKEKGDIPEGYSVSREKKERFSLILESASTNQTSMYLCASGAVYEQYFGPGTRLTVT.

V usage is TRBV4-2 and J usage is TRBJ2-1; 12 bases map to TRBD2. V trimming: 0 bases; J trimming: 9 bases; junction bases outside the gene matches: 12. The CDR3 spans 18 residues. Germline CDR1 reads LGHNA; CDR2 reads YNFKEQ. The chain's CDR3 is CASSQDRLAGGQASEQFF. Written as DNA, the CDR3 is TGTGCCAGCAGCCAAGACAGGCTAGCGGGAGGGCAGGCCAGTGAGCAGTTCTTC.

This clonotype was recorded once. CDR3 DNA sequence: TGTGCCAGCAGTTTATTTGTCGGGGGAGGAGCTGAAGCTTTCTTT. It is translated as CASSLFVGGGAEAFF. The genes are TRBV12-3 or TRBV12-4 and TRBJ1-1; D possibly corresponds to TRBD1 (5 bases). Deletions cut 2 bases from V and 6 bases from J, with 16 bases between. The CDR3 runs 15 residues.

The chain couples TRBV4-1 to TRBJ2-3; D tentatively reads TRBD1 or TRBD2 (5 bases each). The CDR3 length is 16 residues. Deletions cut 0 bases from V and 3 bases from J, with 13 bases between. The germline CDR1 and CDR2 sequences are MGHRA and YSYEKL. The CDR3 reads CASSQDIQGRTDTQYF. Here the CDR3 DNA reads TGCGCCAGCAGCCAAGATATTCAGGGACGGACAGATACGCAGTATTTT.

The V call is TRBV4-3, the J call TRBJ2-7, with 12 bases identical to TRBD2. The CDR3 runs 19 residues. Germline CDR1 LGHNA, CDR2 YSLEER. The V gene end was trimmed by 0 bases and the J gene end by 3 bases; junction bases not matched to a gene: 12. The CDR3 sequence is CASSQETSGRSWLGYEQYF. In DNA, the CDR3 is TGCGCCAGCAGCCAAGAAACTAGCGGGAGGTCCTGGTTAGGCTACGAGCAGTACTTC.

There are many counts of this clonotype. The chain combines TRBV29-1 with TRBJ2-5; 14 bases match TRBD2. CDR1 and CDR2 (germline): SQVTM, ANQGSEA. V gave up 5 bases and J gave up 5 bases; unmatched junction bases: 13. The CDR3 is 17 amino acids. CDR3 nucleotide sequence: TGCAGCGTTAACTCAGGACTAGCGGGGGGATATGGGGAGACCCAGTACTTC. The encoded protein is CSVNSGLAGGYGETQYF.

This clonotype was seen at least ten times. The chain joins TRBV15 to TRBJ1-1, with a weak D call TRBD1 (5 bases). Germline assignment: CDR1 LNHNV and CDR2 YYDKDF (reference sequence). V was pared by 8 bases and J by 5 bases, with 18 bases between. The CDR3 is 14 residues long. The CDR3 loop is CATALDEGRTEAFF. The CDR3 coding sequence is TGTGCCACCGCCTTGGATGAGGGGAGGACTGAAGCTTTCTTT.

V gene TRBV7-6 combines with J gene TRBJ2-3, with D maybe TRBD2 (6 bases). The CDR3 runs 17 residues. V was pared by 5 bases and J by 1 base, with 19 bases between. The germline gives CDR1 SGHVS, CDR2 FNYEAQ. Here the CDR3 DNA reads TGTGCCAGCAGCCCCCGGGCCGGGCGGGGAGGCACAGATACGCAGTATTTT. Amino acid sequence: CASSPRAGRGGTDTQYF.

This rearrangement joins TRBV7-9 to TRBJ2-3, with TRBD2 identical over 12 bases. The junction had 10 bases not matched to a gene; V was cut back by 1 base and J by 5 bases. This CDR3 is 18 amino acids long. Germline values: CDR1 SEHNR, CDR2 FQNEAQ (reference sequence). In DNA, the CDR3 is TGTGCCAGCAGCTTAGAGTACCTAGCGGGAGGGCCCGGAGATACGCAGTATTTT. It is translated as CASSLEYLAGGPGDTQYF.

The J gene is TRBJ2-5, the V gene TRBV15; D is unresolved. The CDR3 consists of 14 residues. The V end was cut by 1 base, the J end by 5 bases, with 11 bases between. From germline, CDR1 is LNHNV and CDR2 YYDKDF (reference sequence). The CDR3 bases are TGTGCCACCAGCAGAGTTGGGGTCAGGGAGACCCAGTACTTC. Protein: CATSRVGVRETQYF.

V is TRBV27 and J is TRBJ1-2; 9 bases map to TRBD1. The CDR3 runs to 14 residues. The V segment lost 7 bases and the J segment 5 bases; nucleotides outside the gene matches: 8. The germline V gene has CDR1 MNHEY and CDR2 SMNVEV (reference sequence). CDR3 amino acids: CASTLTGGNYGYTF. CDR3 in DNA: TGTGCCAGCACGTTGACAGGGGGGAATTATGGCTACACCTTC.

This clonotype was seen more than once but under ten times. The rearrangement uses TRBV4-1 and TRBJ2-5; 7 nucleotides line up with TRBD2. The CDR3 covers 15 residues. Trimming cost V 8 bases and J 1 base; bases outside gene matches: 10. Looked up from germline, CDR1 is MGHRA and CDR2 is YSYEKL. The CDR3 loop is CASDLAVPFQETQYF. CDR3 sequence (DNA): TGCGCCAGCGATCTAGCGGTCCCCTTCCAAGAGACCCAGTACTTC.

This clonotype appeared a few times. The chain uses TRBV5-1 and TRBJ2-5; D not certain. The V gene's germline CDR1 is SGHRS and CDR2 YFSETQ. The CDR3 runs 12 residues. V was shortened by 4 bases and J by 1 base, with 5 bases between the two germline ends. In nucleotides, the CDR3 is TGCGCCAGCAGCAACAGCCAAGAGACCCAGTACTTC. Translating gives CASSNSQETQYF.

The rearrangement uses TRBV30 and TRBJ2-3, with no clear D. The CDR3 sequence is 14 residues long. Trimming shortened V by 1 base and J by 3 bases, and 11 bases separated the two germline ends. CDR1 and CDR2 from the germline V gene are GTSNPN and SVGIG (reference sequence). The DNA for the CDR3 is TGTGCCTGGAGTGGCCCGCGGCGAACAGATACGCAGTATTTT. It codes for CAWSGPRRTDTQYF.